This entry features one TCR beta chain sequence. The antigen this receptor binds is unknown. The DNA ends 3 residues before the CDR3 does, and the rest of the CDR3 is filled in from the germline J gene. Every participant had a single incident cervical HPV16 infection, and women with prevalent HPV16 infections were excluded. Cervical HPV DNA was detected by MY09/MY11 PCR and genotyped by dot-blot hybridization. Under 19 mL of heparinized blood were centrifuged, and the buffy coat was aliquoted, frozen at -30°C, then stored at -80°C. Genomic DNA was extracted from buffy coat specimens using QIAGEN kits. This sample was taken from a study of T cells in women clearing cervical HPV infection (dated by TCRdb to 2016 to 2019). Study-level background: Cases were roughly 23 women with histologically confirmed HPV16-related CIN3 or worse, including a couple of invasive cancers. The roughly 25 controls were women who cleared a single incident HPV16 infection within 12 months without developing precancer or cancer. Case blood was taken at the visit when the lesion was first identified, whereas control blood was taken when infection was no longer detected. For cases, a median interval of roughly 150 days, with an interquartile range of about 90 to 210 days, was observed between lesion detection and blood sampling. HLA typing was available for only a few women, so HLA type could not be excluded as a confounder. An exploratory proof-of-principle case-control study, nested within the Guanacaste HPV Natural History Study in Costa Rica, was conducted to compare TCR repertoires across cervical HPV16 outcomes. Cases and controls were matched on year of sample collection and on age within five years. Cases had a median age of roughly 36 years and controls had a median age of 38, with no significant differences in baseline characteristics. In the parent cohort, 10,049 women aged 18 or older were enrolled in Guanacaste, Costa Rica, during about 1993 to 1995 and then followed for approximately seven years. Quality controls consisted of five blinded duplicates per group, for a total of roughly 60 samples made up of some 50 participants and roughly ten replicates.

Using the immunoSEQ assay, multiplex PCR amplified TCR beta CDR3 regions from an average of around 1,300 ng of genomic DNA per sample. To correct primer bias, the assay used a complete synthetic TCR repertoire to set an amplification baseline. The amplicons were sequenced using the Illumina platform. As for the authors' bioinformatics: Sequence errors were corrected by clustering with frequency ratios and a modified nearest-neighbor algorithm, and the sequences were then analyzed in the immunoSEQ Analyzer using IMGT gene definitions. At each rarefaction depth, TCR richness and evenness were averaged across 20 rarefaction repeats, and samples with fewer sequences than that depth were excluded. Relative abundances of V, D and J genes were compared between groups using Wilcoxon rank sum tests, with FDR correction applied. In the blinded duplicates, the intraclass correlation was approximately 96% for TCR richness and averaged about 80% across 60 to 70 gene segments. TCRdb carries this immuneACCESS record with in-frame sequences only. Its versions omit some clonotypes, under half of them owing to an unresolved V gene in the studies checked, with the rest unexplained. V, J and clone size were drawn from that table, and D and trimming were deduced from the DNA. This specimen's table enumerates about 36,000 clones. About 1.7% of the sample is taken by the ten largest.

Points the paper makes about the study in general: Whether associations preceded infection or resulted from infection could not be shown with the cross-sectional design, and effector/memory subsets and HPV-specific T cells were not isolated. Random forest classifiers combining richness and V gene abundances distinguished cases from controls with an estimated AUC of 0.83. Because T-cell numbers per sample were unknown, differences in richness could reflect varying T-cell content rather than repertoire biology. TRBV6-7 relative abundance was lower in cases than in controls (around 0.11% versus 0.15%; Bonferroni P = 0.0008). Significantly higher TCR repertoire richness was observed in CIN3+ cases than in controls across sequencing depths, whereas no difference in evenness was found.

The germline V gene gives CDR1 as SGHDT and CDR2 as YYEEEE. The CDR3 runs 15 residues from the cysteine to the phenylalanine. Shown are 36 bases from within the CDR3, in frame from base 1. The V end loses 3 bases and the J end loses 0 bases, and a stretch of 10 bases separates them. This receptor was taken from a woman between 18 and 69 years old with a cervical HPV16 infection that either progressed to CIN3+ or cleared (not recorded which). Recombination joined TRBV5-6 with TRBJ1-3; the D gene assignment is ambiguous. Sequenced input: blood buffy coat. CDR3 DNA, as far as it was read: TGTGCCAGCAGCTCCCCTTTGTCCTCTGGAAACACC. This sequence encodes CASSSPLSSGNT. The full CDR3 reads CASSSPLSSGNTIYF. Full variable domain (CDR3 extended with the reference TRBV5-6 and TRBJ1-3 proteins): DAGVTQSPTHLIKTRGQQVTLRCSPKSGHDTVSWYQQALGQGPQFIFQYYEEEERQRGNFPDRFSGHQFPNYSSELNVNALLLGDSALYLCASSSPLSSGNTIYFGEGSWLTVV.